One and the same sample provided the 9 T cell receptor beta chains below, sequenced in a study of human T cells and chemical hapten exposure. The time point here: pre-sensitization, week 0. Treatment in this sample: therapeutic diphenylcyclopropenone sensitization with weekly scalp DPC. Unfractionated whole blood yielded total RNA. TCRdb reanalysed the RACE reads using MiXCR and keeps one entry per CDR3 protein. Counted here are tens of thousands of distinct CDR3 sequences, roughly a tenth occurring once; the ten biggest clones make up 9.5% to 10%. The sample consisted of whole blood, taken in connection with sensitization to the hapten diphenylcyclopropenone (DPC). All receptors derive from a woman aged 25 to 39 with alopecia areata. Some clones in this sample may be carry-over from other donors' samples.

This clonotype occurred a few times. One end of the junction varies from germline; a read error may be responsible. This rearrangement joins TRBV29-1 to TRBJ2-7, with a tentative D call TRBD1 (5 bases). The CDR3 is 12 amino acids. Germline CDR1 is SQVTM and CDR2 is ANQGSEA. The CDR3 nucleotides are TGCAGCGTTAAAGACAGTGCATACGAGCAGTACTTC. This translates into CSVKDSAYEQYF.

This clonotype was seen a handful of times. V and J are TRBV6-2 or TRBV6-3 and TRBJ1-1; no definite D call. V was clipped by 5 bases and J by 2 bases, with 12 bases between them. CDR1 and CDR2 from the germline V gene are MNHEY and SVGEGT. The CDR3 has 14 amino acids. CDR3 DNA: TGTGCCAGCAGTCTTCTTGAGGGCAACACTGAAGCTTTCTTT. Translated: CASSLLEGNTEAFF.

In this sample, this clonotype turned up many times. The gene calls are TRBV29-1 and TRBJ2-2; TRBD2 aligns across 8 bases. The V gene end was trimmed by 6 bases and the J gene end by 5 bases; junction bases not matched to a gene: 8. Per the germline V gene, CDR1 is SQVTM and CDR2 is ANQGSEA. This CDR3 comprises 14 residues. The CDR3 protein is CSVTGLARTGELFF. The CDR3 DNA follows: TGCAGCGTCACCGGACTAGCCCGGACCGGGGAGCTGTTTTTT.

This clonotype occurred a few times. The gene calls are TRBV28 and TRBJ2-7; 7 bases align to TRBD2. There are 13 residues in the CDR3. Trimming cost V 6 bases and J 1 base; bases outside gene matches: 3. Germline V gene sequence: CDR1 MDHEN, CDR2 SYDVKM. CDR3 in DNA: TGTGCCAGCAGACGCGGGGGTTCCTACGAGCAGTACTTC. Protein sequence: CASRRGGSYEQYF.

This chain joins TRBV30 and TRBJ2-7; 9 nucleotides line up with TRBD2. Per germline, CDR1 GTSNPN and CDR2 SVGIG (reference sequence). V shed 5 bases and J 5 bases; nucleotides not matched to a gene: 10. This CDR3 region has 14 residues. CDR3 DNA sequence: TGTGCCTGGGCCCGCGGGGGGGCTATGAACGAGCAGTACTTC. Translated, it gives CAWARGGAMNEQYF.

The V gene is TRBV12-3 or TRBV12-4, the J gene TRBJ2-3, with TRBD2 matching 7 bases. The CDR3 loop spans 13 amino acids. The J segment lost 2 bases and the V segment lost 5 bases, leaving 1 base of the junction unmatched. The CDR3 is CASSGTTTDTQYF. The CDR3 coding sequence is TGTGCCAGCAGTGGGACTACCACAGATACGCAGTATTTT.

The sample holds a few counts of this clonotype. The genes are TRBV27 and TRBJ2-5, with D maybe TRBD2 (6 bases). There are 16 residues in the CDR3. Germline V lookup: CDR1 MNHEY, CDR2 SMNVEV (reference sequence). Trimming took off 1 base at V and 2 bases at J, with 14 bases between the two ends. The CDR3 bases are TGTGCCAGCAGTTTATACCAGTCACGGGGGCAAGAGACCCAGTACTTC. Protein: CASSLYQSRGQETQYF.

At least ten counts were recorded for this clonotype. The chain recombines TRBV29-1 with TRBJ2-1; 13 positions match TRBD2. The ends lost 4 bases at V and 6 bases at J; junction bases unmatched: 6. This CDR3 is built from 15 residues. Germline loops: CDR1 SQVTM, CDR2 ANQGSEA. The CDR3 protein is CSVGRTSGGANEQFF. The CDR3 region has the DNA TGCAGCGTTGGAAGAACTAGCGGGGGGGCCAATGAGCAGTTCTTC.

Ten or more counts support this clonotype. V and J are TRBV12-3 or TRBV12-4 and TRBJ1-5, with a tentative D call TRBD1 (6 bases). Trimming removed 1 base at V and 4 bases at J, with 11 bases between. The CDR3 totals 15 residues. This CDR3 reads CASSLGQGWNQPQHF. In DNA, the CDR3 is TGTGCCAGCAGTTTAGGGCAGGGGTGGAATCAGCCCCAGCATTTT.